The present entry profiles one TCR beta chain with its context. Antigen specificity is unknown. Trimming pared 5 bases from V and 6 bases from J, leaving 8 bases between. Per germline, CDR1 LNHDA and CDR2 SQIVND (reference sequence). This CDR3 has 11 residues. This entry belongs to a study of human T cells and chemical hapten exposure. Study summary: Largely, small differences in pooled library volume made per-sample TCR yields vary.

Notes on the study in general: Following DPC sensitization, TCRs present above 1 in 1000 frequency showed no change.

Unique molecular identifiers were attached to individual cDNA molecules during library preparation. Original analysis: Between roughly 20,000 and 690,600 TCRs appeared in each sample, and the median stood at roughly 95,000. MiXCR was run by TCRdb on the RACE reads, yielding one entry per CDR3 protein. What appears here as the V and J calls and clone size reflects TCRdb's work, not the paper's. The profile shows some 120,000 distinct CDR3 sequences, more than 7.5% of them singletons. Sample time point: healthy volunteer bleed at 2 weeks. The total RNA was obtained from whole blood that was not fractionated.

The chain is built from TRBV19 and TRBJ2-7, with D possibly matching TRBD2 (6 bases). Material for sequencing was whole blood. This TCR was recovered from a male donor in good health. Some clones in this sample may be carry-over from other donors' samples. CDR3 sequence reads: CASSAGLEQYF. CDR3 in DNA: TGTGCCAGTAGTGCGGGACTCGAGCAGTACTTC. The entire variable domain, with the rest obtained from reference TRBV19 and TRBJ2-7, is as follows: DGGITQSPKYLFRKEGQNVTLSCEQNLNHDAMYWYRQDPGQGLRLIYYSQIVNDFQKGDIAEGYSVSREKKESFPLTVTSAQKNPTAFYLCASSAGLEQYFGPGTRLTVT.